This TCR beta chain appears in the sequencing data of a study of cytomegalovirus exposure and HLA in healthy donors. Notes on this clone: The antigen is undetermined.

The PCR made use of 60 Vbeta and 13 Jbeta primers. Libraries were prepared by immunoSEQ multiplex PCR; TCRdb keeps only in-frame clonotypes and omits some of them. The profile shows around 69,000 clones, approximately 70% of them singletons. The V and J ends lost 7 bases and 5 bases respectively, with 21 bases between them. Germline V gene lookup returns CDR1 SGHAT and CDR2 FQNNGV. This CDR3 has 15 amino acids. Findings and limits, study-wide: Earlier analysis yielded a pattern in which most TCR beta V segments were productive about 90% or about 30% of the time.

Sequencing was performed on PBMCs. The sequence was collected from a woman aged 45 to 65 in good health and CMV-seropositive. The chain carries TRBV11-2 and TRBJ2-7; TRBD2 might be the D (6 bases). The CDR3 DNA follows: TGTGCCAGCACCCCGCAAGCCGGGAGTACGGACGAGCAGTACTTC. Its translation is CASTPQAGSTDEQYF.